This T cell receptor (beta chain) is from a study of cytomegalovirus exposure and HLA in healthy donors. This CDR3 contains 14 residues. With 0 bases clipped from V and 5 bases from J, the junction kept 3 bases outside the gene matches. CDR1 is SGHAT and CDR2 is FQDESV in the germline V gene (reference sequence). Both 60 Vbeta primers and 13 Jbeta primers went into the PCR. Profiled with immunoSEQ multiplex PCR; TCRdb holds only in-frame clones, not every one. The table includes more than 150,000 clones, 80% to 85% detected once. Study results and limitations: Some highly shared sequence variants likely arose as a pipeline artifact. Common viral pathogens seemed to be connected with several of the most significant clusters, according to a later analysis.

Regarding this clone: Its specificity is not known.

This TCR was sampled from a woman younger than 45 in good health and CMV-seronegative. The material sequenced was PBMCs. The chain has TRBV11-1 and TRBJ2-5; the match to TRBD1 covers 7 bases. The chain's CDR3 is CASSLAGGRETQYF. The CDR3 bases are TGTGCCAGCAGCTTAGCAGGGGGCCGGGAGACCCAGTACTTC.